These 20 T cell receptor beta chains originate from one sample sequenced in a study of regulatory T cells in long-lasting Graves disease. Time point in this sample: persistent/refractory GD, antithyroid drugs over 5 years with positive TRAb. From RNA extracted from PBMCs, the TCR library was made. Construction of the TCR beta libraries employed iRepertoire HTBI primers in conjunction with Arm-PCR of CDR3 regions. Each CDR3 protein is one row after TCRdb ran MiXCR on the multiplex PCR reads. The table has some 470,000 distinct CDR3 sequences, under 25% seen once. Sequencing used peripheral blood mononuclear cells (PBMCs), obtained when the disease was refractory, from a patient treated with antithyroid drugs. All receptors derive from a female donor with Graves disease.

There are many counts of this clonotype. CDR3 region: CASSLKSSYEQYF. Written as DNA, the CDR3 is TGTGCCAGCAGTTTGAAAAGCTCCTACGAGCAGTACTTC. V gene TRBV12-3 or TRBV12-4 combines with J gene TRBJ2-7; D call uncertain. V was shortened by 3 bases and J by 0 bases, with 6 bases between the two germline ends. The CDR3 totals 13 residues.

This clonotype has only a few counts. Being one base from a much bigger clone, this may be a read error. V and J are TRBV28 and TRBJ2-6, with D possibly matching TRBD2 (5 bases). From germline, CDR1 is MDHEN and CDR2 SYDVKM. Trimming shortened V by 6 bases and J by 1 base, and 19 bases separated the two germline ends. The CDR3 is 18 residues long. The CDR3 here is CASRRGAGWTSGANVLTF. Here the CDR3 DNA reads TGTGCCAGCAGACGTGGAGCAGGATGGACTTCTGGGGCCAACGTCCTGACTTTC.

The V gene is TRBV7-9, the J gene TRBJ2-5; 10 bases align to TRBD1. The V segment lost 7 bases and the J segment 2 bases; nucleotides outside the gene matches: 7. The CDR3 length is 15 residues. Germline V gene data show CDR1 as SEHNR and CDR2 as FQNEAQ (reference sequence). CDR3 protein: CASKDRGDFQETQYF. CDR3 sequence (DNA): TGTGCCAGCAAGGACAGGGGGGACTTTCAAGAGACCCAGTACTTC.

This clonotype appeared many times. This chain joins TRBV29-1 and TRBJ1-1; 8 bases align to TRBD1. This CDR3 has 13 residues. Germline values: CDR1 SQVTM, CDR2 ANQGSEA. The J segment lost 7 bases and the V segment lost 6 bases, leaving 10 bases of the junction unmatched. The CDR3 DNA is TGCAGCGTGACCCTCAGGGGGCAGGGTGAAGCTTTCTTT. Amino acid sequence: CSVTLRGQGEAFF.

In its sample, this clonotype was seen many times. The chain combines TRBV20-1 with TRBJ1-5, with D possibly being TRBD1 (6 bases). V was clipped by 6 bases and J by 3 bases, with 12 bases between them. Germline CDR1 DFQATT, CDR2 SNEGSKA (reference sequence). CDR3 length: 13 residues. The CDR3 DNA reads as TGCAGTGCAAGTACAGGGTCCAATCAGCCCCAGCATTTT. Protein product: CSASTGSNQPQHF.

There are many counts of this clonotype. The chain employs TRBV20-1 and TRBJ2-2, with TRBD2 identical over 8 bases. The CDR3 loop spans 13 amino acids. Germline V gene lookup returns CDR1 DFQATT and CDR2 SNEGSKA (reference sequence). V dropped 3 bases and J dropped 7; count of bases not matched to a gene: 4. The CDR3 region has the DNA TGCAGTGCTAGCGGGAGGGCCGACGGGGAGCTGTTTTTT. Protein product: CSASGRADGELFF.

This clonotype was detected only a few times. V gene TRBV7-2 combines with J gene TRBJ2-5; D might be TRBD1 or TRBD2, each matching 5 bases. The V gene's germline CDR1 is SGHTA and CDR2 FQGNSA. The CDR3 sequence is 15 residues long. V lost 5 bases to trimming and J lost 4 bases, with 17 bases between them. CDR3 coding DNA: TGTGCCAGCAGCCGTTTTGGGGGTGCATCAGAGACCCAGTACTTC. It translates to CASSRFGGASETQYF.

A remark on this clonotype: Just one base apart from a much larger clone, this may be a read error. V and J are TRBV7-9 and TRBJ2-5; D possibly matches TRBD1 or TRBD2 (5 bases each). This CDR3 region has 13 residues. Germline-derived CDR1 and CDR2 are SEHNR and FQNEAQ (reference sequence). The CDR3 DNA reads TGTGCCAGCAGCTTCACTGGGGGAGAGACCCGGTACTTC. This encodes CASSFTGGETRYF.

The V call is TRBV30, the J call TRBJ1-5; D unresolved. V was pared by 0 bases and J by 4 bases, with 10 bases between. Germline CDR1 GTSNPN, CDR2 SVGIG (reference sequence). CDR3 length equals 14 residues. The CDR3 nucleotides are TGTGCCTGGAGTGTTGGGCGGTTAAATCAGCCCCAGCATTTT. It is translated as CAWSVGRLNQPQHF.

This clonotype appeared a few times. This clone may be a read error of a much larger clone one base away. The CDR3 here is CASSLTGESYEQYF. The CDR3 DNA is TGTGCCAGCAGCTTAACAGGGGAGTCCTACGAGCAGTACTTC. V usage is TRBV7-9 and J usage is TRBJ2-7; 7 bases align to TRBD1. CDR1 is SEHNR and CDR2 is FQNEAQ in the germline V gene (reference sequence). The CDR3 totals 14 residues. V was pared by 2 bases and J by 1 base, with 2 bases of the junction left unmatched. The full variable domain, completed using reference TRBV7-9 and TRBJ2-7, is DTGVSQNPRHKITKRGQNVTFRCDPISEHNRLYWYRQTLGQGPEFLTYFQNEAQLEKSRLLSDRFSAERPKGSFSTLEIQRTEQGDSAMYLCASSLTGESYEQYFGPGTRLTVT.

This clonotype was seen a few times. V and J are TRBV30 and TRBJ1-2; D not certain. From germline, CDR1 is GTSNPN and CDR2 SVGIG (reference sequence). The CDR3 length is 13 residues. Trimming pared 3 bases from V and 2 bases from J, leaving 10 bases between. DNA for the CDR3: TGTGCCTGGAGAGACGACGGCAACTATGGCTACACCTTC. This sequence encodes CAWRDDGNYGYTF.

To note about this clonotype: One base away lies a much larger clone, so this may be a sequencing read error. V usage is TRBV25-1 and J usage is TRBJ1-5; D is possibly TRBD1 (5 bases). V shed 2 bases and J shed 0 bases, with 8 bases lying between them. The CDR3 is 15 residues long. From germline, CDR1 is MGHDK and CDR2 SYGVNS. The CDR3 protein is CASSEGAHSNQPQHF. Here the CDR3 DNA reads TGTGCCAGCAGTGAAGGGGCACATAGCAATCAGCCCCAGCATTTT.

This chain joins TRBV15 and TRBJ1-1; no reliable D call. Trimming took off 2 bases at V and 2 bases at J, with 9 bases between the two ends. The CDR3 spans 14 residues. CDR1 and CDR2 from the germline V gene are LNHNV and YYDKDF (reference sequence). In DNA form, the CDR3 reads TGTGCCACCAGCAGATCGGCAGAAAACACTGAAGCTTTCTTT. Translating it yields CATSRSAENTEAFF.

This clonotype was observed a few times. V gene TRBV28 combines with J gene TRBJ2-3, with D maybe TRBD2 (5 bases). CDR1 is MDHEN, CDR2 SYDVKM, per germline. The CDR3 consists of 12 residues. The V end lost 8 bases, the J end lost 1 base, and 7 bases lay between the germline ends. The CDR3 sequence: CASGSGTDTQYF. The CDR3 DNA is TGTGCCAGCGGTAGCGGCACAGATACGCAGTATTTT.

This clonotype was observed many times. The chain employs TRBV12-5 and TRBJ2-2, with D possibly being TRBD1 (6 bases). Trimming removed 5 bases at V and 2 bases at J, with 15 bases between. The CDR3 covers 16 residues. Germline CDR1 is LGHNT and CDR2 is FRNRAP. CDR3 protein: CASGTPGTSNTGELFF. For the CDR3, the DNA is TGTGCTAGTGGTACACCGGGGACATCCAACACCGGGGAGCTGTTTTTT.

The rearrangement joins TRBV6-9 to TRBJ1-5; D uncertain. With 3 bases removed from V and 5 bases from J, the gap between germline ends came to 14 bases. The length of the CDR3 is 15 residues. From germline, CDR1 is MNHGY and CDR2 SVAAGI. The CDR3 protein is CASSYTLREDQPQHF. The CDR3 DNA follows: TGTGCCAGCAGTTACACCCTACGGGAAGATCAGCCCCAGCATTTT.

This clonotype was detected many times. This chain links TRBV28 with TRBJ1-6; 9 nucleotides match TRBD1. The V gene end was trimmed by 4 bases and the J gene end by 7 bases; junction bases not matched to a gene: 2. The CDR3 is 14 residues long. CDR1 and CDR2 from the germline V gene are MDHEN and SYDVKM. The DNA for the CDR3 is TGTGCCAGCAGTTCTGGACAGGGGAATTCACCCCTCCACTTT. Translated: CASSSGQGNSPLHF.

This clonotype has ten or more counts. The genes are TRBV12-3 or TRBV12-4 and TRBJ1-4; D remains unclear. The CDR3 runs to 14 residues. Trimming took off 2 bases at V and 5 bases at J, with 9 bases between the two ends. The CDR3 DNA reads TGTGCCAGCAGTTTATTCCCCGGGAATGAAAAACTGTTTTTT. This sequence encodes CASSLFPGNEKLFF.

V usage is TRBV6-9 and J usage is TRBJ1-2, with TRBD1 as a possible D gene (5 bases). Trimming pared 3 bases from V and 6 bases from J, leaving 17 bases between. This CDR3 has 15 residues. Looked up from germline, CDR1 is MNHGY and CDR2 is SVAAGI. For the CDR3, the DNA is TGTGCCAGCAGTTACGAAGGGAGAGGGGACCATGGCTACACCTTC. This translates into CASSYEGRGDHGYTF.

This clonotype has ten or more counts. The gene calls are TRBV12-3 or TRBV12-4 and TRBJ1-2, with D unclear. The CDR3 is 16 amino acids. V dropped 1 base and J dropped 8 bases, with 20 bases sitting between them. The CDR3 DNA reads TGTGCCAGCAGTTTAGGCTCATATATGCTGGGCGGAGGCTACACCTTC. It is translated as CASSLGSYMLGGGYTF.